The rows below give T cell receptor beta chains drawn from one sample of a study of blood T cell repertoires in COVID-19. Produced via immunoSEQ multiplex PCR; TCRdb's table is partial and in-frame only. The data hold over 100,000 clones, with roughly 84% observed a single time. The sequenced material came from peripheral blood. The receptors shown here come from a man between 60 and 75 years old with acute or convalescent COVID-19. Each CDR3 is given without its conserved first and last residue. A D gene is named only where the DNA matches it firmly. The size entry is marked missing in some rows and otherwise reads once, few, many or a size class.

ASRRGQGVYEQY,TRBJ2-7,-,TRBD1,TRBV6-5
ASSQTSPRSEQF,TRBJ2-1,-,-,TRBV7-2
ASSTGLAGSYEQY,TRBJ2-7,-,TRBD2,TRBV6-5
ATTRTGRVSPLH,TRBJ1-6,once,TRBD1,TRBV6-5
AISEDGLYGYT,TRBJ1-2,-,-,TRBV10-3
ASSLAPGGDEALH,TRBJ1-6,-,-,TRBV5-1
ASSLWDSPDQPQH,TRBJ1-5,-,TRBD1,TRBV18
ASSSLTSGSDTQY,TRBJ2-3,-,-,TRBV10-2
ASRATGTLYEQY,TRBJ2-7,few,TRBD1,TRBV2
ASSSGRVGNVH,TRBJ1-5,-,-,TRBV28
ASSYGSQYSNQPQH,TRBJ1-5,-,-,TRBV6-5
ASSTPGTTNNEQF,TRBJ2-1,-,TRBD2,TRBV19
ASSLQGSNSPLH,TRBJ1-6,few,-,TRBV6-5
ASSQEMGAWETQY,TRBJ2-5,once,-,TRBV27
ASSLRSPSPGNTIY,TRBJ1-3,-,-,TRBV7-2
ASSSRDYPYEQY,TRBJ2-7,-,TRBD2,TRBV7-9
SVATDDQPQH,TRBJ1-5,many,-,TRBV29-1
ASSYRRWTRRADTQY,TRBJ2-3,-,TRBD2,TRBV7-9
ATSDRPAGSGWF,TRBJ2-1,-,-,TRBV24-1
ASSKLQGDNEQF,TRBJ2-1,-,TRBD1,TRBV19
ASSLAGKGEAF,TRBJ1-1,many,-,TRBV5-1
ASSLAGTRGWETQY,TRBJ2-5,-,-,TRBV11-3
ASSQDTTSGLLYNEQF,TRBJ2-1,-,TRBD2,TRBV3-1/TRBV3-2
ASGLDRGGTEAF,TRBJ1-1,-,-,TRBV12-5
ASSQGDSGSGNQPQH,TRBJ1-5,-,TRBD1,TRBV3-1/TRBV3-2
ASSSGQSIDGYT,TRBJ1-2,-,-,TRBV5-4
SALPGQTEAF,TRBJ1-1,few,-,TRBV29-1
ASSSPGSGANVLT,TRBJ2-6,-,-,TRBV28
ASSPLVTGNTEAF,TRBJ1-1,-,-,TRBV27
ASSESAGSSYNEQF,TRBJ2-1,many,-,TRBV10-1
ASSLGDRDNYEQY,TRBJ2-7,-,TRBD1,TRBV5-6
ASSATGNNEKLF,TRBJ1-4,once,TRBD1,TRBV7-2
ASSGTSGRDNEQF,TRBJ2-1,-,TRBD2,TRBV10-2
ASSLAGVSAGGPYEQY,TRBJ2-7,-,TRBD2,TRBV4-1
SASDEGGSGANVLT,TRBJ2-6,-,-,TRBV20-1
ASSPDLGTAQETQY,TRBJ2-5,-,TRBD1,TRBV5-6
ASSLAPSSYNEQF,TRBJ2-1,-,-,TRBV11-2
ASSQGFRTGGGYT,TRBJ1-2,-,TRBD1,TRBV4-3
ASIAGGLNYNEQF,TRBJ2-1,many,TRBD2,TRBV28
ASSLVSGSNTEAF,TRBJ1-1,-,-,TRBV5-4
ASSYGTPGAETQY,TRBJ2-5,-,-,TRBV6-6
ASSFGGRLAGNTGELF,TRBJ2-2,once,TRBD2,TRBV7-2
ASSDHGGLRGAYNEQF,TRBJ2-1,-,-,TRBV10-1
ASSGREGNTDTQY,TRBJ2-3,-,TRBD2,TRBV19
ASSQAGAGDGELF,TRBJ2-2,-,-,TRBV4-2
ASSASGGRREQF,TRBJ2-1,-,TRBD2,TRBV2
ASSYSAIRSTEAF,TRBJ1-1,few,-,TRBV6-5
ASSSANRGWD,TRBJ2-7,-,TRBD1,TRBV5-1
ASSQGRGETQY,TRBJ2-5,-,-,TRBV18
ASSESELPAYGYT,TRBJ1-2,-,-,TRBV6-1
ASSPQQGSSTEAF,TRBJ1-1,-,-,TRBV18
ASRPITGTGGSWSNQPQH,TRBJ1-5,-,TRBD1,TRBV28